What follows is one T cell receptor beta chain and its context. Its target is unknown. Alongside blood RNA obtained from unsorted whole blood, germline DNA was also extracted. The investigators made TCR beta cDNA from roughly 0.55 ug total RNA, using a constant-region primer. Three nested multiplex PCR rounds, a slightly modified ARM-PCR method, built the TCR beta libraries. Running roughly 10 cycles apiece, the first two PCR rounds relied on TRBV1-TRBV30 forward primers together with a C-beta reverse primer. TCRdb itself ran the multiplex PCR reads through MiXCR, one entry per CDR3 protein. There are 250,000 to 400,000 distinct CDR3 sequences in the sample; less than 75% occur only once, and roughly 9% lies in the top ten. Trimming took off 4 bases at V and 7 bases at J, with 11 bases between the two ends. Germline CDR1 reads MNHNS; CDR2 reads SASEGT. This CDR3 is 13 amino acids long. This record comes from a study of tumor-infiltrating lymphocytes in primary liver carcinoma. Study as a whole: Tumors were staged T1-T3 N0M0 and measured about 4 to 11 cm across. Whole-study findings and limits: Less overlap was seen in tumor-adjacent and tumor-blood pairs than in tumor region pairs.

The J gene is TRBJ2-1, the V gene TRBV6-1; D is undetermined. The sequence was collected from a man aged 40-55 years with primary liver carcinoma and hepatitis B virus infection. The source material was peripheral blood. As DNA, the CDR3 is TGTGCCAGCAGTGGAGTAACTCATAATGAGCAGTTCTTC. This encodes CASSGVTHNEQFF.